This T cell receptor beta chain originates from a study of kidney transplant recipient with SARS-CoV-2 infection. In regard to this clonotype: A much larger clone lies a single base off, so this may be a read error.

From the reads, TCRdb called clonotypes with MiXCR, one entry per CDR3 protein. Of under 300,000 distinct CDR3 sequences in the sample, 25% to 30% were seen once. Trimming removed 3 bases from V and 4 bases from J, with 21 bases in between. This CDR3 region has 17 residues. The sequenced sample was a blood sample, obtained at baseline and on day 111 from a kidney transplant recipient. The chain combines TRBV23-1 with TRBJ1-2; D gene unclear. TRBV23-1 is recorded as an ORF, its role being uncertain. The clonotype originates from a male patient in his thirties who had COVID-19 and was a kidney transplant recipient. Some of these T cells may belong to the graft donor. The CDR3 is CASSQPRPRRKTYGYTF. The CDR3, as DNA: TGCGCCAGCAGTCAGCCTAGGCCACGCAGAAAGACCTATGGCTACACCTTC.